This T cell receptor beta chain was found in a study of blood T cell repertoires in COVID-19. Study overall: T cells, B-cell-depleted T cells, or PBMCs provided the cDNA or gDNA that served as material.

The CDR3 extends over 15 amino acids. V lost 0 bases and J lost 4; bases outside the gene matches: 4. Looked up from germline, CDR1 is SGHRS and CDR2 is YFSETQ. Original handling: From reference gene primer amplification, estimates of nucleated cell counts were derived. Only in-frame clones appear in the TCRdb table, and some are missing; sequencing was by immunoSEQ multiplex PCR. D and trimming were read from the DNA, whereas the V and J calls and clone size are those reported in that table. Of over 65,000 clones listed, around 90% are singletons. This clonotype originated in a man aged 50-59 years with active COVID-19. This chain uses TRBV5-1 with TRBJ2-5, with 9 nucleotides matching TRBD2. Input material: peripheral blood. The CDR3 here is CASSLERGAGETQYF. CDR3 coding DNA: TGCGCCAGCAGCTTGGAGCGGGGGGCGGGAGAGACCCAGTACTTC.